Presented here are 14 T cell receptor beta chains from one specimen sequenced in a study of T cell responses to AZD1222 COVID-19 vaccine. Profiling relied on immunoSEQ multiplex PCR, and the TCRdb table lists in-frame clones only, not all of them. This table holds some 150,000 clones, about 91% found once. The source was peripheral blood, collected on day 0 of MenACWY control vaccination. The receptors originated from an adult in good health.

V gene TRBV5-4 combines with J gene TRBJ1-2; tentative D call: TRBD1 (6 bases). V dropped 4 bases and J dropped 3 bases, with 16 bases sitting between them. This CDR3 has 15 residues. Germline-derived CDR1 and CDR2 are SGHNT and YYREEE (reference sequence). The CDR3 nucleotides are TGTGCCAGCAGCCCACGGCAGGGGACCGACTATGGCTACACCTTC. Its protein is CASSPRQGTDYGYTF.

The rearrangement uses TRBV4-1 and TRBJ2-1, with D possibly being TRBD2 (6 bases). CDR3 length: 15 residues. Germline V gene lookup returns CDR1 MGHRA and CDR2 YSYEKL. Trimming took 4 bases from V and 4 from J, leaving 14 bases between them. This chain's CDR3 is CASSRSGTQYNEQFF. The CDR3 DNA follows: TGCGCCAGCAGCCGCTCCGGGACTCAATACAATGAGCAGTTCTTC.

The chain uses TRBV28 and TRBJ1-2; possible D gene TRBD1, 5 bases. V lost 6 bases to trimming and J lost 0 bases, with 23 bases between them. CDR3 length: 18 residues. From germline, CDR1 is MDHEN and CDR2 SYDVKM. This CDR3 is CASSQISGTGDSNYGYTF. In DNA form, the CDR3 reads TGTGCCAGCAGCCAAATATCCGGGACGGGCGATTCTAACTATGGCTACACCTTC.

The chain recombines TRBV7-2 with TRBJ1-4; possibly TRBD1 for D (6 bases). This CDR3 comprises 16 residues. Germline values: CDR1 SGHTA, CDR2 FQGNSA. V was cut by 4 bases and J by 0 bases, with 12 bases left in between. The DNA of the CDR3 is TGTGCCAGCAGCTCGGGACACTTTGCAACTAATGAAAAACTGTTTTTT. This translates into CASSSGHFATNEKLFF.

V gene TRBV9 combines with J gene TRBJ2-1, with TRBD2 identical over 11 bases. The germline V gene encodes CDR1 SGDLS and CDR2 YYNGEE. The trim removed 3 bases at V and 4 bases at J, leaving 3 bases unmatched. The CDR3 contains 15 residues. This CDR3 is CASSAGLAVYNEQFF. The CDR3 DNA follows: TGTGCCAGCAGCGCGGGACTAGCGGTATACAATGAGCAGTTCTTC.

The CDR3 DNA reads TGTGCCAGCAGCTTAGACGGCGCCCAATACGAGCAGTACTTC. Translated: CASSLDGAQYEQYF. The chain joins TRBV7-2 to TRBJ2-7; no firm D call. This CDR3 is 14 amino acids long. Germline V gene sequence: CDR1 SGHTA, CDR2 FQGNSA. Trimming shortened V by 1 base and J by 4 bases, and 11 bases separated the two germline ends.

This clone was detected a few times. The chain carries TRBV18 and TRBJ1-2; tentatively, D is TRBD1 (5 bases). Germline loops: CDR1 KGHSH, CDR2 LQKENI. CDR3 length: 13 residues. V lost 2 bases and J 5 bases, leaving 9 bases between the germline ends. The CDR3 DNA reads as TGTGCCAGCTCACCAGCGACAGAGTATGGCTACACCTTC. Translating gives CASSPATEYGYTF.

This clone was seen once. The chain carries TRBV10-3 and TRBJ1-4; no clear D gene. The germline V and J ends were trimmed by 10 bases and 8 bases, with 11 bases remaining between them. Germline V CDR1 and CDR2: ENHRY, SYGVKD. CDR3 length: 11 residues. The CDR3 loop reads CATMGGEKLFF. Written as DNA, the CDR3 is TGTGCCACCATGGGTGGGGAAAAACTGTTTTTT.

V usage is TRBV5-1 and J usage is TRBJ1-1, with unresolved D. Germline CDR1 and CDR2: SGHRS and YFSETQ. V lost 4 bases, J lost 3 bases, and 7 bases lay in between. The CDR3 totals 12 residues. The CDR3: CASSKGDTEAFF. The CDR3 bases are TGCGCCAGCAGCAAGGGAGACACTGAAGCTTTCTTT.

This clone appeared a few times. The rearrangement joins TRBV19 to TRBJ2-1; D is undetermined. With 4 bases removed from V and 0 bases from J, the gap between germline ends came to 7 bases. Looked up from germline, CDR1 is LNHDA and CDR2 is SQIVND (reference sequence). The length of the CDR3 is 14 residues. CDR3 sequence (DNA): TGTGCCAGTAGTAATCCGGGCTCCTACAATGAGCAGTTCTTC. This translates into CASSNPGSYNEQFF. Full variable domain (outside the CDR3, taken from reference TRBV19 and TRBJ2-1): DGGITQSPKYLFRKEGQNVTLSCEQNLNHDAMYWYRQDPGQGLRLIYYSQIVNDFQKGDIAEGYSVSREKKESFPLTVTSAQKNPTAFYLCASSNPGSYNEQFFGPGTRLTVL.

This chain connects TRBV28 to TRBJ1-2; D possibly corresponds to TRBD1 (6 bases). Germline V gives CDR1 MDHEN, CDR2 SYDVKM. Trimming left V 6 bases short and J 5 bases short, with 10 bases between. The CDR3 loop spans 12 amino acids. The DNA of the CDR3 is TGTGCCAGCAGCCCGGACAGTTATGGCTACACCTTC. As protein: CASSPDSYGYTF.

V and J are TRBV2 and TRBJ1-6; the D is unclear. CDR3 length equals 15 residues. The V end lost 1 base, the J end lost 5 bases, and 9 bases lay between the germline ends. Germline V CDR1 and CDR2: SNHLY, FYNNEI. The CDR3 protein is CASSEGAGHNSPLHF. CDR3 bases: TGTGCCAGCAGTGAAGGTGCAGGCCATAATTCACCCCTCCACTTT.

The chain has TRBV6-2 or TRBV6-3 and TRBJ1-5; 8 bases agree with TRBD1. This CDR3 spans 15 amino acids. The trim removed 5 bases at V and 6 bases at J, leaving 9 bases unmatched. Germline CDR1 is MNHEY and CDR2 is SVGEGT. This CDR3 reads CASSPGTGDGQPQHF. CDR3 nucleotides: TGTGCCAGCAGTCCCGGGACAGGTGATGGTCAGCCCCAGCATTTT.

This chain's CDR3 is CASSTLGQGRRTEAFF. The DNA for the CDR3 is TGTGCCAGTAGTACCCTCGGACAGGGAAGGAGGACTGAAGCTTTCTTT. The chain employs TRBV19 and TRBJ1-1; 8 nucleotides align to TRBD1. The junction had 12 bases not matched to a gene; V was cut back by 4 bases and J by 5 bases. The germline CDR1 and CDR2 sequences are LNHDA and SQIVND (reference sequence). The CDR3 runs 16 residues.